This T cell receptor (beta chain) was identified during a study of T cells in Graves' hyperthyroidism and ophthalmopathy. Study at large: Peripheral blood was acquired at first diagnosis, ahead of any therapy whatsoever.

This clonotype was detected ten times or more. What it binds is unknown. RNA transcripts were the template for amplifying TCR beta CDR3 regions. When the TCR CDR3 underwent first-round RT-PCR, the HTBI primer set was used. TCRdb re-called the multiplex PCR reads through MiXCR, storing one row per CDR3 protein. The table shows more than 500,000 distinct CDR3 sequences, with 12% to 15% occurring only once. Study observations and caveats: Ophthalmopathy prediction by the model preceded onset by a median about 6.8 months.

Sequenced: blood. The TCR sequence derives from a woman between 35 and 50 years old with Graves' hyperthyroidism.

CDR3 sequence reads: CASSLSAGSGRTDTQYF. The DNA of the CDR3 is TGTGCCAGCAGTTTATCGGCGGGGAGCGGGAGAACCGATACGCAGTATTTT. J is TRBJ2-3 and V is TRBV27, with 8 bases matching TRBD2. Germline CDR1 MNHEY, CDR2 SMNVEV (reference sequence). The CDR3 is 17 residues long. V lost 0 bases to trimming and J lost 6 bases; unmatched junction nucleotides: 11.